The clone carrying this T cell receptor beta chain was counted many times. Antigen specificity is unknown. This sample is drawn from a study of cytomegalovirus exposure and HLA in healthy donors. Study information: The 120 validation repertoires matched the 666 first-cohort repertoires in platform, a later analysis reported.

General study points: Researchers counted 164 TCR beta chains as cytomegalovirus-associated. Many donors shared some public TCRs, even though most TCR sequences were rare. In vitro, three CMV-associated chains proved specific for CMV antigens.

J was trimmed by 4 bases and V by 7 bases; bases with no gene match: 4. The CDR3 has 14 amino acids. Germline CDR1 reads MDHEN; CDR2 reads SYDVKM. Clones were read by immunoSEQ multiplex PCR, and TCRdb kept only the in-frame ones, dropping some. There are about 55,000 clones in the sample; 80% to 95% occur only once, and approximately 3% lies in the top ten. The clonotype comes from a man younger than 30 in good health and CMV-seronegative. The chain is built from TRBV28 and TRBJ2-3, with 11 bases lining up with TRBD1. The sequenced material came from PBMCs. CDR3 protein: CASTGTGGADTQYF. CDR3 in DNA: TGTGCCAGCACCGGGACAGGGGGAGCAGATACGCAGTATTTT. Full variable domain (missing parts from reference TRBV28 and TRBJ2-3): DVKVTQSSRYLVKRTGEKVFLECVQDMDHENMFWYRQDPGLGLRLIYFSYDVKMKEKGDIPEGYSVSREKKERFSLILESASTNQTSMYLCASTGTGGADTQYFGPGTRLTVL.